The next 8 T cell receptor beta chains were all read from a single sample in a study of regulatory T cells in long-lasting Graves disease. iRepertoire HTBI primers and Arm-PCR of CDR3 regions built TCR beta libraries. TCRdb used MiXCR to reprocess the multiplex PCR reads, holding one entry per CDR3 protein. The sample lists 400,000 to 650,000 distinct CDR3 sequences, about 16% occurring once. Time point given: newly diagnosed GD, antithyroid drugs for less than 3 months. Preparation of the TCR library used RNA extracted from PBMCs. The same specimen was also included in a second study, on T cells in Graves' hyperthyroidism and ophthalmopathy.

Here the sequenced sample was peripheral blood mononuclear cells (PBMCs), taken at new diagnosis, from a patient treated with antithyroid drugs. Receptors originate from a middle-aged woman with Graves disease.

Ten or more counts support this clonotype. The chain is built from TRBV7-9 and TRBJ1-1; D is unresolved. The V end lost 2 bases, the J end lost 0 bases, and 7 bases lay between the germline ends. CDR1 is SEHNR and CDR2 is FQNEAQ in the germline V gene (reference sequence). CDR3 length equals 14 residues. In DNA, the CDR3 is TGTGCCAGCAGCTTAAGCGGTGTGAACACTGAAGCTTTCTTT. Translation: CASSLSGVNTEAFF.

In this sample, this clonotype turned up many times. The chain uses TRBV7-6 and TRBJ1-1, with D hard to call. This CDR3 has 12 residues. Deletions cut 4 bases from V and 8 bases from J, with 11 bases between. Germline CDR1 is SGHVS and CDR2 is FNYEAQ. The CDR3, as DNA: TGTGCCAGCAGCTCCCTCACGGAGGAAGCTTTCTTT. Residues: CASSSLTEEAFF.

This clonotype was detected only a few times. The CDR3 carries no conserved terminal phenylalanine or tryptophan, so it likely arises from a read error. V gene TRBV30 combines with J gene TRBJ2-7; TRBD1 might be the D (6 bases). The CDR3 has 12 residues. Trimming removed 3 bases from V and 4 bases from J, with 10 bases in between. From germline, CDR1 is GTSNPN and CDR2 SVGIG (reference sequence). CDR3 protein: CAWSHREYEQYL. CDR3 sequence (DNA): TGTGCCTGGAGCCACAGGGAGTACGAGCAGTACCTC.

The sample holds a few counts of this clonotype. The chain has TRBV12-3 or TRBV12-4 and TRBJ2-3, with D possibly TRBD2 on 5 matching bases. This CDR3 is built from 16 residues. The ends were cut back, 0 bases at V and 3 bases at J, with 13 bases in the middle. In DNA form, the CDR3 reads TGTGCCAGCAGTTTAGCGGCCGGAGGAGGAACAGATACGCAGTATTTT. Protein product: CASSLAAGGGTDTQYF.

This clonotype was seen a few times. This is likely an artifact of a read error, given a far larger clone one base away. J is TRBJ1-1 and V is TRBV12-3 or TRBV12-4; D call uncertain. The CDR3 length is 13 residues. CDR3 DNA: TGTGCCAACAGTTTAGGCCCGAACACTGAAGCTTTCTTT. It is translated as CANSLGPNTEAFF.

Regarding this clonotype: A much larger clone lies one base from this, so it may be a read error. This chain links TRBV3-1 with TRBJ2-1; TRBD1 matches 8 bases. Germline-derived CDR1 and CDR2 are LGHDT and YNNKEL (reference sequence). The CDR3 has 16 residues. The V and J ends lost 1 base and 3 bases, in that order; junction bases with no gene match: 5. The DNA for the CDR3 is TGTGCCAGCAGCCAAGTGCCGGGACAGGTCTACAATGAGCAGTTCTTC. Translation gives CASSQVPGQVYNEQFF.

Of note for this clonotype: This may arise from a read error, as a much more abundant clone is one base away. DNA for the CDR3: TGTGCCAGCTCCTTTGGACACCCCGGGGGCGATCAGCCCCAGCATTTT. It is translated as CASSFGHPGGDQPQHF. This chain joins TRBV18 and TRBJ1-5; a weak D match, TRBD1 (6 bases). The V gene's germline CDR1 is KGHSH and CDR2 LQKENI. The CDR3 runs to 16 residues. Trimming pared 6 bases from V and 5 bases from J, leaving 20 bases between.

For this clonotype: This may be a read error, as it is one base from a much larger clone. This chain connects TRBV19 to TRBJ2-3, with D perhaps TRBD1 or TRBD2 (5 bases each). V was pared by 10 bases and J by 4 bases, with 9 bases between. The CDR3 loop spans 11 amino acids. Germline assignment: CDR1 LNHDA and CDR2 SQIVND (reference sequence). The CDR3 loop reads CANQGADTQYF. DNA of the CDR3: TGTGCCAACCAGGGAGCAGATACGCAGTATTTT.